Reported below is one T cell receptor beta chain. There are a few counts of this clone. Its binding antigen is unknown. No base quality values were provided; no much bigger clone lies one nucleotide off. From alopecia areata patients, peripheral blood was collected along with lesional scalp punch biopsies. PBMCs were separated by density centrifugation and stained for CD3, CD4 and CD8, after which CD4+ and CD8+ T cells were sorted on a FACSAria. The data originate from a study of CD8+ T cells in alopecia areata (dated by TCRdb to about 2018). Regarding the complete study: Treated patients were enrolled in an open-label pilot trial of oral tofacitinib at 5 to 10 mg twice daily for moderate-to-severe alopecia areata. Tofacitinib was administered for 6 to 18 months, and 6 months of follow-up off drug were then conducted to assess delayed response and recurrence. The study used high-throughput TCRbeta sequencing to examine T cell clonal expansion in alopecia areata, in both the C3H/HeJ mouse model and human patients. Scalp tissue and sorted CD4+ and CD8+ peripheral blood T cells from patchy and totalis/universalis alopecia areata patients and from healthy controls were covered by human TCRbeta sequencing. Patients on tofacitinib were biopsied at baseline and after 4 and 24 weeks of treatment, and several of the patients also had a later scalp biopsy. Clonality in the scalp was compared among normal scalp (n=4), patchy alopecia areata scalp (n=8), and alopecia totalis/universalis scalp (n=8). The RNA source kit depended on sample type: the PAXgene miRNA kit for fixed scalp, the miRNeasy kit for PBMCs, and the RNeasy kit for mouse skin. TCRbeta CDR3 regions were amplified by immunoSEQ multiplex PCR using 35 Vbeta forward and 13 Jbeta reverse primers.

Broader findings and caveats from the paper: Unlike mouse skin, which is dominated by gammadelta T cells, normal human skin has resident alphabeta T cells that are also sequenced, and this complicates analysis of the scalp TCR repertoire. Higher clonality and more expanded CD8+ clones were observed in lesional scalp than in normal scalp, particularly in alopecia totalis/universalis, a finding suggestive of antigenic drive. Shared TCR sequences between patients were less evident than in mice, which may be partly attributable to HLA diversity in the patient population.

CDR3 length: 14 amino acids, cysteine to phenylalanine. The sequence is cut down to CDR3 DNA, 42 bases in frame from base 1. The germline V gene supplies CDR1 SQVTM and CDR2 ANQGSEA. Unmatched junction bases come to 4, with V trimmed by 2 bases and J by 4 bases. Library method: the immunoSEQ multiplex PCR assay. RNA was extracted from all samples and reverse transcribed into cDNA, which served as template for TCR sequencing. SuperScript III was used to make first-strand cDNA, primed with a 2:1 mix of oligo-dT and random hexamers. A synthetic immune receptor repertoire was used to assess amplification bias, and residual bias was removed computationally. The published analysis was carried out like this. Raw reads were preprocessed for error removal, and CDR3 was defined according to IMGT conventions as running from the conserved cysteine to phenylalanine. Clonality was computed by normalizing Shannon entropy by log2 of the number of productive unique TCRs and subtracting the result from 1. Scalp TCRbeta sequences were cross-referenced with sorted blood CD4 and CD8 repertoires so that the CD4 or CD8 identity of scalp clones could be inferred. The immuneACCESS repertoire file appears here via TCRdb, limited to in-frame rearrangements. These files lack a portion of the clones; in checked studies, under half of the deficit traces to unresolved V genes, and the cause of the others is not known. That table supplies the V and J calls and clone size; D and trimming were determined from the DNA. The sample table shows 110,000 or so clones, and less than 45% are seen once. 3.1% of the sample belongs to the ten largest clones.

Sequencing was done on a sample of CD4+ T cells sorted from blood. The V gene is TRBV29-1 and the J gene is TRBJ1-2; TRBD1 lines up with 10 middle nucleotides. The TCR was taken from a human donor with alopecia areata. The nucleotides are TGCAGCGTTGAAAGGGACAGGGGCTCCTATGGCTACACCTTC. Its amino acids are CSVERDRGSYGYTF.